This is a list of T cell receptor beta chains from one sample in a study of blood T cell repertoires in COVID-19. TCRdb's copy holds only in-frame clones and misses some; the assay was immunoSEQ multiplex PCR. This sample has about 310,000 clones, with approximately 91% found just once. The sequenced sample consisted of PBMCs or T cells enriched from blood (not recorded which). These receptors came from a woman aged 35 to 49 who had recovered from COVID-19. CDR3s include the opening cysteine and the closing phenylalanine or tryptophan. D genes are given only for firm matches. A clone size is listed for some rows: how often the clone was seen (once, few, many), or a class if it is expanded.

CDR3nt	CDR3aa	d_gene	abundance	j_gene	v_gene
TGTGCGAGCAGGACAGCTAACTATGGCTACACCTTC	CASRTANYGYTF	.	.	TRBJ1-2	TRBV2
TGCGCCAGCAGTCAAGGGAGCGGGTACTCCTACAATGAGCAGTTCTTC	CASSQGSGYSYNEQFF	.	.	TRBJ2-1	TRBV4-3
TGCGCCAGCAGCTTGGTGGGCGCCGGAAACACCATATATTTT	CASSLVGAGNTIYF	.	.	TRBJ1-3	TRBV5-1
TGCGCCAGCAGCTTCTCGGGGGGGAACACTGAAGCTTTCTTT	CASSFSGGNTEAFF	.	few	TRBJ1-1	TRBV5-1
TGTGCCAGCAGCTTAGGGACAGGGGTCTTCAATGAGCAGTTCTTC	CASSLGTGVFNEQFF	TRBD1	.	TRBJ2-1	TRBV7-6
TGTGCCAGCAGGCCCGTAGCGGGAGGTCGCAATGAGCAGTTCTTC	CASRPVAGGRNEQFF	TRBD2	.	TRBJ2-1	TRBV6-4
TGTGCCAGCAGTTCAAGGACTATCGGTCAAGAGACCCAGTACTTC	CASSSRTIGQETQYF	.	.	TRBJ2-5	TRBV6-5
TGCGCCAGCAGCTTTGGACAGGGTGGAAACACCATATATTTT	CASSFGQGGNTIYF	TRBD1	.	TRBJ1-3	TRBV5-1
TGTGCCAGCAGCAAAGGTAGACTAGCGGGAGATAGCAGCTACAATGAGCAGTTCTTC	CASSKGRLAGDSSYNEQFF	.	.	TRBJ2-1	TRBV21-1
TGTGCCAGCAGCCCAGGACAGGGAGCTGAAGCTTTCTTT	CASSPGQGAEAFF	TRBD1	.	TRBJ1-1	TRBV6-5
TGTGCCAGCAGCACTCGACAGGAATTGAACACTGAAGCTTTCTTT	CASSTRQELNTEAFF	.	.	TRBJ1-1	TRBV5-4
TGTGCCAGCTCTCCTAGCGGGGGGGTGCCAGATACGCAGTATTTT	CASSPSGGVPDTQYF	TRBD2	.	TRBJ2-3	TRBV18
TGTGCCAGCAGTCCCCGGGACAGGGCGGCCTATGGCTACACCTTC	CASSPRDRAAYGYTF	TRBD1	.	TRBJ1-2	TRBV6-5
TGTGCCAGCAGTGTTGACAGGGTATCAACTGAAGCTTTCTTT	CASSVDRVSTEAFF	TRBD1	.	TRBJ1-1	TRBV2
TGTGCCAGCAGCGGCGGGACTAGCGGTGTCTCCTACGAGCAGTACTTC	CASSGGTSGVSYEQYF	TRBD2	.	TRBJ2-7	TRBV9
TGTGCCAGCAGCGCCCCCATGGCCTCTAACTATGGCTACACCTTC	CASSAPMASNYGYTF	.	few	TRBJ1-2	TRBV5-4
TGTGCCAGCAGCTTCGGACAGGGGGCCAGCACAGATACGCAGTATTTT	CASSFGQGASTDTQYF	TRBD1	.	TRBJ2-3	TRBV5-4
TGTGCCATCAGCTTGACAGGGGATAGCAATCAGCCCCAGCATTTT	CAISLTGDSNQPQHF	TRBD1	.	TRBJ1-5	TRBV10-3
TGTGCCAGCAGCCCACTAGCGGGAGGGCCCACCGGGGAGCTGTTTTTT	CASSPLAGGPTGELFF	TRBD2	few	TRBJ2-2	TRBV5-4
TGTGCCAGCAGTTTACAGGGGGCAAAGGGCTACACCTTC	CASSLQGAKGYTF	TRBD1	.	TRBJ1-2	TRBV28
TGTGCCAGCCGGGACGTGGCAGGGGACAATCAGCCCCAGCATTTT	CASRDVAGDNQPQHF	.	once	TRBJ1-5	TRBV27
TGTGCCAGTAGCAATCAAGGGGACAGTTCCTATGGCTACACCTTC	CASSNQGDSSYGYTF	TRBD1	.	TRBJ1-2	TRBV19
TGTGCCAGCAGCGTAGAGCCTAGCGGGGGCCCCTACGAGCAGTACTTC	CASSVEPSGGPYEQYF	TRBD2	.	TRBJ2-7	TRBV9
TGTGCCAGCAGCTTAGGTCCGGGCAGGGGAAATGGCTACACCTTC	CASSLGPGRGNGYTF	.	.	TRBJ1-2	TRBV7-3
TGTGCCACTGGGGCATACACTGAAGCTTTCTTT	CATGAYTEAFF	.	.	TRBJ1-1	TRBV7-2
TGTGCCAGCACCCAGAGGGTGGCGGGACGAGAATCCTACGAGCAGTACTTC	CASTQRVAGRESYEQYF	.	once	TRBJ2-7	TRBV11-3
TGTGCCAGCAGCCTCACTAGTTCGGGGTGGGATACGCAGTATTTT	CASSLTSSGWDTQYF	.	.	TRBJ2-3	TRBV7-2
TGTGCCAGCAGCGCGGGGGGAGCCTACGAGCAGTACTTC	CASSAGGAYEQYF	TRBD2	few	TRBJ2-7	TRBV5-4
TGTGCCAGCAGTTTTCCACTAGCGGGAGTGATGAATGAGCAGTTCTTC	CASSFPLAGVMNEQFF	TRBD2	.	TRBJ2-1	TRBV28
TGTGCCTGGACGGACAGCTACAATGAGCAGTTCTTC	CAWTDSYNEQFF	.	.	TRBJ2-1	TRBV30
TGTGCCAGTAGTATAAGCGGACTAGGTGACACCGGGGAGCTGTTTTTT	CASSISGLGDTGELFF	TRBD2	.	TRBJ2-2	TRBV19
TGTGCCAGCAGCTCTCACTACACTGAAGCTTTCTTT	CASSSHYTEAFF	.	once	TRBJ1-1	TRBV12-3/TRBV12-4
TGTGCCAGCAGCCCAGCCCGGACAGGGGATCCGAACACTGAAGCTTTCTTT	CASSPARTGDPNTEAFF	TRBD1	once	TRBJ1-1	TRBV4-2
TGTGCCAGTAGTATAGATTTTACCAGGTTGAACACTGAAGCTTTCTTT	CASSIDFTRLNTEAFF	.	few	TRBJ1-1	TRBV19
TGTGCCAGCAGACCAAAGCGGCTCGGTACCTCTGGAAACACCATATATTTT	CASRPKRLGTSGNTIYF	.	.	TRBJ1-3	TRBV7-8
TGCGCCAGCAGCCAAGAAGACAGGGAAGGCGATGAGCAGTTCTTC	CASSQEDREGDEQFF	TRBD1	once	TRBJ2-1	TRBV4-1
TGTGCCAGCAGCTTAGTCCTAGCGTCGGGCGGGGAGCTGTTTTTT	CASSLVLASGGELFF	.	.	TRBJ2-2	TRBV11-2
TGCGCCAGCAGCCAGGAAAGCGGCCGTAGCTCCTACGAGCAGTACTTC	CASSQESGRSSYEQYF	.	few	TRBJ2-7	TRBV4-1
TGTGCCAGCAGTGACGGGGGGCGCCACTATGGCTACACCTTC	CASSDGGRHYGYTF	.	.	TRBJ1-2	TRBV9
TGCGCCAGCAGCCAAGATCCCGGAGGAGGGCGGCTCTACGAGCAGTACTTC	CASSQDPGGGRLYEQYF	.	.	TRBJ2-7	TRBV4-3
TGTGCCAGCTCACCCGGGACTAGCGGGAATGAGCAGTTCTTC	CASSPGTSGNEQFF	TRBD2	.	TRBJ2-1	TRBV18
TGTGCCAGCAGCCAAGATCCAGGGTTTGGGGAGCAGTACTTC	CASSQDPGFGEQYF	.	.	TRBJ2-7	TRBV3-1/TRBV3-2
TGTGCCAGCAGCTTGGCTGGGTTGGCGGGAGGGCCGTGGACCCAGTACTTC	CASSLAGLAGGPWTQYF	TRBD2	.	TRBJ2-5	TRBV5-4
TGCGCCAGCAGCTTGGGGACAACAGCAACTAATGAAAAACTGTTTTTT	CASSLGTTATNEKLFF	.	.	TRBJ1-4	TRBV5-1
TGTGCCAGCTCACCAGCGGGACAGGGGGAATATGGCTACACCTTC	CASSPAGQGEYGYTF	TRBD1	.	TRBJ1-2	TRBV18